A selection of T cell receptor beta chains follows, all from one sample in a study of beta chain features in type 1 diabetes. This table comes from immunoSEQ multiplex PCR, and its TCRdb copy is limited to in-frame clones, with some not included. The data contain 250,000 to 300,000 clones, about 7.8% of them singletons. Sequencing input: central memory CD4+ T cells from blood. These receptors all stem from a young woman in good health. CDR3s include the opening cysteine and the closing phenylalanine or tryptophan. D genes are given only for firm matches. Not every row has a clone size; where given, it reads once, few, many or a size class.

CDR3 DNA	CDR3 protein	clone size	V gene	J gene	D gene
TGCGCCAGCAGTCGGACTAGCGGGAGTCGCGAGCAGTACTTC	CASSRTSGSREQYF	-	TRBV5-1	TRBJ2-7	TRBD2
TGTGCCAGCAGTTTCTCTCAAGGTTTTCATGAGCAGTTCTTC	CASSFSQGFHEQFF	few	TRBV28	TRBJ2-1	-
TGTGCCAGCAGCTCACAGATCGAGCAGTACTTC	CASSSQIEQYF	-	TRBV7-2	TRBJ2-7	-
TGTGCCAGCAGCCTACGGGACAGGGGCGACAGTGGCTACACCTTC	CASSLRDRGDSGYTF	-	TRBV4-2	TRBJ1-2	TRBD1
TGTGCCAGCAGCTTAGTAGCGGGGGTCCTTTCTTCAGATACGCAGTATTTT	CASSLVAGVLSSDTQYF	-	TRBV11-2	TRBJ2-3	TRBD2
TGTGCCAGCAGCCTTACCCGGGGGGCTCAGGTACAGCCCCAGCATTTT	CASSLTRGAQVQPQHF	few	TRBV7-9	TRBJ1-5	-
TGTGCCAGCAGCCAACCGGACAGGGCCGGGACTGAAGCTTTCTTT	CASSQPDRAGTEAFF	-	TRBV16	TRBJ1-1	TRBD1
TGTGCCAGCAGCTCGGGACTAGCGGGCGTAGATACGCAGTATTTT	CASSSGLAGVDTQYF	few	TRBV6-5	TRBJ2-3	TRBD2
TGTGCCAGTACCGCTGGGACCTCGGGTTATCAGCCCCAGCATTTT	CASTAGTSGYQPQHF	few	TRBV19	TRBJ1-5	-
TGCGCCAGCAGCTTGGTTTGGGGTGCTGGGGCCAACGTCCTGACTTTC	CASSLVWGAGANVLTF	once	TRBV5-1	TRBJ2-6	-
TGCGCCAGCAGCTTGCAGTCAGGGGCCGGTCAGCCCCAGCATTTT	CASSLQSGAGQPQHF	few	TRBV5-1	TRBJ1-5	-
TGTGCCAGCAGCCTAGGGGAAAGGTCCGTCCAAGAGACCCAGTACTTC	CASSLGERSVQETQYF	-	TRBV5-8	TRBJ2-5	-
TGTGCCAGCAGTCCCAGGGTCGGGAACACTGAAGCTTTCTTT	CASSPRVGNTEAFF	few	TRBV6-5	TRBJ1-1	-
TGTGCCAGCGGTCGGGCGGGACAAACAGATACGCAGTATTTT	CASGRAGQTDTQYF	-	TRBV6-1	TRBJ2-3	-
TGTGCCAGCAGCCTGACCCAGGACAGGGCAGCTTTCTTT	CASSLTQDRAAFF	few	TRBV6-5	TRBJ1-1	TRBD1
TGCGCCAGCACCAGCGGGGATGTAGGAACTGAAGCTTTCTTT	CASTSGDVGTEAFF	-	TRBV5-1	TRBJ1-1	-
TGTGCCAGCAGCCTGGGACTAGCGCCAAGACGGGAGACCCAGTACTTC	CASSLGLAPRRETQYF	few	TRBV7-8	TRBJ2-5	TRBD2
TGTGCCAGTAGTATAGATCTCTGGGTGGGGGGGCCCCACAATGAGCAGTTCTTC	CASSIDLWVGGPHNEQFF	few	TRBV19	TRBJ2-1	-
TGTGCCATCACTGAGGGAAACTATGGCTACACCTTC	CAITEGNYGYTF	-	TRBV10-3	TRBJ1-2	-
TGTGCCAGCAGCCGGCAGAGCTCCTACAATGAGCAGTTCTTC	CASSRQSSYNEQFF	many	TRBV2	TRBJ2-1	-
TGTGCCAGCAACCGTGGCTCTGCAGAAGCTTTCTTT	CASNRGSAEAFF	few	TRBV2	TRBJ1-1	-
TGTGCCAGCAGTGAACATCGGGCAACCTACGAGCAGTACTTC	CASSEHRATYEQYF	few	TRBV2	TRBJ2-7	-
TGCGCCAGCAGCTCCGGGCAGGGGGCCCGGGACACTGAAGCTTTCTTT	CASSSGQGARDTEAFF	few	TRBV4-3	TRBJ1-1	TRBD1
TGTGCCAGCAGTTATCAACAGGGAGAGAATGCTTTCTTT	CASSYQQGENAFF	-	TRBV5-6	TRBJ1-1	-
TGTGCCAGCAGCTTAACAGGGGGCTCTGGAAACACCATATATTTT	CASSLTGGSGNTIYF	few	TRBV7-9	TRBJ1-3	TRBD1
TGTGCCAGCAGCTCCCCGGGACAGGGCTCTGGGGCCAACGTCCTGACTTTC	CASSSPGQGSGANVLTF	-	TRBV7-9	TRBJ2-6	TRBD1
TGTGCCAGCAGCGTAGACCAGGGATTCCACGAGCAGTACTTC	CASSVDQGFHEQYF	many	TRBV9	TRBJ2-7	-
TGTGCCAGCAGCAGGGACCCCGTCGATGAGCAGTTCTTC	CASSRDPVDEQFF	many	TRBV7-9	TRBJ2-1	-
TGCGCCAGCAGCCCAGCAGGGGTTGATACGCAGTATTTT	CASSPAGVDTQYF	-	TRBV5-1	TRBJ2-3	-
TGCGCCAGCAGCAGAACGCCGGCCGACAGAAATACAGATACGCAGTATTTT	CASSRTPADRNTDTQYF	-	TRBV5-1	TRBJ2-3	-
TGTGCCAGCAGCTTAAGCGGGAGCACAGATACGCAGTATTTT	CASSLSGSTDTQYF	-	TRBV7-2	TRBJ2-3	-
TGTGCCAGTAGTATGGTAGGAGGAACAGGGAGAGGCCAAGAGACCCAGTACTTC	CASSMVGGTGRGQETQYF	-	TRBV19	TRBJ2-5	-
TGTGCCAGCAGTGAATTTGGGGACGGGCAGTATTTT	CASSEFGDGQYF	-	TRBV25-1	TRBJ2-3	-
TGTGCCAGCAGCCGTGGACTAGCTGCCGTTGAGCAGTTCTTC	CASSRGLAAVEQFF	-	TRBV7-9	TRBJ2-1	TRBD2
TGTGCCAGCTCACCAGTAACTAACTATGGCTACACCTTC	CASSPVTNYGYTF	few	TRBV18	TRBJ1-2	-
TGCGCCAGCAGGGGGACAATGGGCCAAGAGACCCAGTACTTC	CASRGTMGQETQYF	few	TRBV5-1	TRBJ2-5	-
TGCGCCAGCAGCTTGACTGTCTCTCAAGAGACCCAGTACTTC	CASSLTVSQETQYF	few	TRBV5-1	TRBJ2-5	-
TGTGCCAGCAGCTTGGGGGGAAATGATGGCTACACCTTC	CASSLGGNDGYTF	-	TRBV7-3	TRBJ1-2	-
TGTGCCAGCAGGCCGGGGATCGCTGGAAACACCATATATTTT	CASRPGIAGNTIYF	-	TRBV28	TRBJ1-3	-
TGTGCCAGCAGTGAAGTTCAGAGCAATCAGCCCCAGCATTTT	CASSEVQSNQPQHF	-	TRBV2	TRBJ1-5	-
TGTGCCAGCAGCTTGGCCGGACGATACAATCAGCCCCAGCATTTT	CASSLAGRYNQPQHF	few	TRBV5-5	TRBJ1-5	-
TGTGCCAGCAGCACCGGACGGACGAACACTGAAGCTTTCTTT	CASSTGRTNTEAFF	many	TRBV9	TRBJ1-1	-
TGTGCCTGGAGTGTCGCCGGGACAGGGGTCTACGAGCAGTACTTC	CAWSVAGTGVYEQYF	-	TRBV30	TRBJ2-7	TRBD1
TGTGCCAGCAGCTTAGCTGAAGGGGCTCTTTACGAGCAGTACTTC	CASSLAEGALYEQYF	-	TRBV7-6	TRBJ2-7	-
TGTGCCTGGAGTGTTCAGAACACCGGGGAGCTGTTTTTT	CAWSVQNTGELFF	-	TRBV30	TRBJ2-2	-
TGCGCCAGCAGCTTGCTCCCAGCGGGAGACAATGAGCAGTTCTTC	CASSLLPAGDNEQFF	many	TRBV5-1	TRBJ2-1	TRBD2
TGTGCCATCAGTGCAGCCTGGGACGGTACGACTGGGCAGTACTTC	CAISAAWDGTTGQYF	many	TRBV10-3	TRBJ2-7	-
TGTGCCACCAGCAGGCGACAGGGAGGAGCAGGCTACACCTTC	CATSRRQGGAGYTF	few	TRBV15	TRBJ1-2	TRBD1
TGCAGCGTCGCAAACAGGGCCCGTTTCACAGATACGCAGTATTTT	CSVANRARFTDTQYF	-	TRBV29-1	TRBJ2-3	-
TGTGCCAGCAGCGGGGCCAAAAAATTCGGCGGGCTGACAGATACGCAGTATTTT	CASSGAKKFGGLTDTQYF	few	TRBV9	TRBJ2-3	-
TGTGCCAGCAGCTTGGTGGCCTCGAGCACTGAAGCTTTCTTT	CASSLVASSTEAFF	-	TRBV5-4	TRBJ1-1	-
TGTGCCAGCAGCTCTCCTAGCGGGAATGATACGCAGTATTTT	CASSSPSGNDTQYF	few	TRBV11-3	TRBJ2-3	TRBD2
TGTGCCAGCAGCACGCATCCCCGGGACAGGGTAAACAATGAGCAGTTCTTC	CASSTHPRDRVNNEQFF	-	TRBV9	TRBJ2-1	TRBD1